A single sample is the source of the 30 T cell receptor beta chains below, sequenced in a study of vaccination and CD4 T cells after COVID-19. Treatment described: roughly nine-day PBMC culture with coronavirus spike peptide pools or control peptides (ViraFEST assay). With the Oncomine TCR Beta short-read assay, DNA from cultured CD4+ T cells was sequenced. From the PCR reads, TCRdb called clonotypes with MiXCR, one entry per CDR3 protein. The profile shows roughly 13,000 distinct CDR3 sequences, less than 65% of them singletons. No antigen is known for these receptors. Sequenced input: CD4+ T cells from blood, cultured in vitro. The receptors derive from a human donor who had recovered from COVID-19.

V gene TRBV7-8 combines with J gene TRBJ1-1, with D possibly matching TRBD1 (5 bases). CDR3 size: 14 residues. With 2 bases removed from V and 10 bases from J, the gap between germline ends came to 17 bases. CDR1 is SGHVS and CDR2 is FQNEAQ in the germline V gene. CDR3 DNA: TGTGCCAGCAGCTTAAACAAGGCGGGGACGGGAGCTTTCTTT. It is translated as CASSLNKAGTGAFF.

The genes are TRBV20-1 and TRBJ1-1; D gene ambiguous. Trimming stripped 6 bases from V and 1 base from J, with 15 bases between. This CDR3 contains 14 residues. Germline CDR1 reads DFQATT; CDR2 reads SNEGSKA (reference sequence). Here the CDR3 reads CSAPSTAWNTEAFF. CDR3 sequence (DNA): TGCAGTGCGCCCTCCACCGCTTGGAACACTGAAGCTTTCTTT.

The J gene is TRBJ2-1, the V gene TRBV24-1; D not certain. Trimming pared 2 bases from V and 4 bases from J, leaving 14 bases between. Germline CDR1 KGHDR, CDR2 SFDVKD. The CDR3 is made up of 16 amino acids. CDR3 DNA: TGTGCCACCAGTGATTCCGGGCCAAACTCTTACAATGAGCAGTTCTTC. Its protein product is CATSDSGPNSYNEQFF.

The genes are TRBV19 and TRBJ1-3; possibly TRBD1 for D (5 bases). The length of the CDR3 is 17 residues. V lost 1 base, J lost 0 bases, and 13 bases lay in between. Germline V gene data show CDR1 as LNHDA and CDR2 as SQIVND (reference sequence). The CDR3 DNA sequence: TGTGCCAGTAGTATAGGGGACCGGCTATACTCTGGAAACACCATATATTTT. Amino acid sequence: CASSIGDRLYSGNTIYF.

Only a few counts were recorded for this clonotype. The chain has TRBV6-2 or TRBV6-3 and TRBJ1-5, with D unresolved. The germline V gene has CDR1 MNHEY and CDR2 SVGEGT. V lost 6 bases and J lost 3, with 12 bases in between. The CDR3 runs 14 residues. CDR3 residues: CASRRASPNQPQHF. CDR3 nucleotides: TGTGCCAGCAGAAGGGCGAGTCCCAATCAGCCCCAGCATTTT.

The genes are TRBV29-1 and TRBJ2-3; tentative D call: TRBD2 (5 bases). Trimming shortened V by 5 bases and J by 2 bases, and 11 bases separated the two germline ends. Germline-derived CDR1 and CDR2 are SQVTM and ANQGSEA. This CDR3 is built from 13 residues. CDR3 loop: CSVTGLNTDTQYF. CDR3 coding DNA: TGCAGCGTTACGGGATTGAACACAGATACGCAGTATTTT.

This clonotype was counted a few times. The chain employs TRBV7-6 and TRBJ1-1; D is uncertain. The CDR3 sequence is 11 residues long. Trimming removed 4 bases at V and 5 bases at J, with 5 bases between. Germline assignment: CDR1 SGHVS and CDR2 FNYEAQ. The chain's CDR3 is CASSSQTEAFF. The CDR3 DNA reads TGTGCCAGCAGCTCTCAGACTGAAGCTTTCTTT.

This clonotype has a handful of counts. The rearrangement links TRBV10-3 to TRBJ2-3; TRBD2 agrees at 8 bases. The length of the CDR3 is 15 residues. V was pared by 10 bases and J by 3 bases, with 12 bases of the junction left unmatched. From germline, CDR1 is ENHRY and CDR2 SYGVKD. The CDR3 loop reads CATAGAGGQTDTQYF. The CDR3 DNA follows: TGTGCCACCGCCGGGGCGGGGGGTCAGACAGATACGCAGTATTTT.

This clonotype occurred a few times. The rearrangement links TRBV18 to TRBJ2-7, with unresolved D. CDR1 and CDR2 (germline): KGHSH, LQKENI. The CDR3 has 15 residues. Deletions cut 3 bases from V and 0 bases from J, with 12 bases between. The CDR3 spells CASSPSADPSYEQYF. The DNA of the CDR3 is TGTGCCAGCTCACCCAGCGCGGACCCCTCCTACGAGCAGTACTTC.

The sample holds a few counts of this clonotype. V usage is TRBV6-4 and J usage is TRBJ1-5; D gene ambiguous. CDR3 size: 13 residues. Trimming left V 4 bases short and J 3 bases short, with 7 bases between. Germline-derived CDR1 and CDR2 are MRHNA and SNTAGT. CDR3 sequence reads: CASSAEPNQPQHF. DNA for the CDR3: TGTGCCAGCAGTGCAGAGCCCAATCAGCCCCAGCATTTT.

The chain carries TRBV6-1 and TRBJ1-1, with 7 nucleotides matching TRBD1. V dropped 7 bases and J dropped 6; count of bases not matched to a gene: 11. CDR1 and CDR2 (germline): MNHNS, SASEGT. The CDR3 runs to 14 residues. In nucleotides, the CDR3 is TGTGCCAGCACCAAAACCAGGGGGAATTCTGAAGCTTTCTTT. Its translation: CASTKTRGNSEAFF.

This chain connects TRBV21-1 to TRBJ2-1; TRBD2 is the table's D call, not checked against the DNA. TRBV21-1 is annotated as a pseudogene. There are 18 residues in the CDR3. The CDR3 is CASSSELWQRGVSNEQFF. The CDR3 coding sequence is TGTGCCAGCAGCTCCGAACTATGGCAGCGGGGGGTCAGCAATGAGCAGTTCTTC.

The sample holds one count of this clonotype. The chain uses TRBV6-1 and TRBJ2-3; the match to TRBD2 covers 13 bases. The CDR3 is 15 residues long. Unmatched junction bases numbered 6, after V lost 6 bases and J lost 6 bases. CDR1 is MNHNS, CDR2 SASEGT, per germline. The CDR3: CASRDGTSGADTQYF. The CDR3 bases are TGTGCCAGCAGGGATGGGACTAGCGGGGCGGATACGCAGTATTTT.

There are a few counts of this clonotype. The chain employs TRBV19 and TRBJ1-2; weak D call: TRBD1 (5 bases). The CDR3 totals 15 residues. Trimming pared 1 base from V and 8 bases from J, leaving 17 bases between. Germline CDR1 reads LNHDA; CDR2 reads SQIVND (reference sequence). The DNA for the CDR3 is TGTGCCAGTAGTATAGGGTATGGGGGTCGCGTAGGCTACACCTTC. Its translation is CASSIGYGGRVGYTF.

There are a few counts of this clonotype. The chain's CDR3 is CASSFGQSLEQYF. The CDR3 DNA is TGTGCCAGCAGCTTTGGACAGTCCCTCGAGCAGTACTTC. The V and J genes are TRBV11-3 and TRBJ2-7; D may be TRBD1 (6 bases). CDR3 length equals 13 residues. The germline V and J ends were trimmed by 3 bases and 6 bases, with 12 bases remaining between them. Germline-derived CDR1 and CDR2 are SGHNT and YENEEA.

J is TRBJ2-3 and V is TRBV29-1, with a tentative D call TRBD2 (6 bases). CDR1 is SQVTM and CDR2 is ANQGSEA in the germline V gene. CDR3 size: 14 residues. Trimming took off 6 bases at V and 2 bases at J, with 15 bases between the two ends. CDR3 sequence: CSVAGILLTDTQYF. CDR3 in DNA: TGCAGCGTGGCGGGGATTCTCCTCACAGATACGCAGTATTTT.

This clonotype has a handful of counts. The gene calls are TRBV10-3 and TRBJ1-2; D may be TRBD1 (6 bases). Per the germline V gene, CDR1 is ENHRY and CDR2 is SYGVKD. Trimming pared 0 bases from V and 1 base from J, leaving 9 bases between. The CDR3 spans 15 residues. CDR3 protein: CAISESQGINYGYTF. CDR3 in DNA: TGTGCCATCAGTGAGTCGCAGGGGATTAACTATGGCTACACCTTC.

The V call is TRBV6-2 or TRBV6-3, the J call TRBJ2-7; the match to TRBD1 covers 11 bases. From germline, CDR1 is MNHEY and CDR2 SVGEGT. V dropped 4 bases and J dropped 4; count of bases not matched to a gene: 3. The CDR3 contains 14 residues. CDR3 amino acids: CASSWTGGGYEQYF. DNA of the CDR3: TGTGCCAGCAGTTGGACAGGGGGCGGTTACGAGCAGTACTTC.

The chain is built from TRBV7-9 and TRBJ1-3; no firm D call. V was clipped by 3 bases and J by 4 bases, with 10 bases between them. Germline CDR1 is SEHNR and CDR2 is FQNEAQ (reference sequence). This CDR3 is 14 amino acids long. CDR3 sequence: CASSFQESGNTIYF. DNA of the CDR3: TGTGCCAGCAGCTTCCAGGAAAGCGGAAACACCATATATTTT.

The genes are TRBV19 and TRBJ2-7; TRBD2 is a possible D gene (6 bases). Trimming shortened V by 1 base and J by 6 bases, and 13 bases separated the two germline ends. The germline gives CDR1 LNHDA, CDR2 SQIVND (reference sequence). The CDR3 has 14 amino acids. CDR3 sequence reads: CASSIAAGSGEQYF. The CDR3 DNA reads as TGTGCCAGTAGTATAGCGGCCGGGAGTGGCGAGCAGTACTTC.

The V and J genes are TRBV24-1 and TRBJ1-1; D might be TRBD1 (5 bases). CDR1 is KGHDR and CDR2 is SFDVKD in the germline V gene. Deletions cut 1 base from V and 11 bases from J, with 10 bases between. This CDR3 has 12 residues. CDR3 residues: CATSDFSGNAFF. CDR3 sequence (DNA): TGTGCCACCAGTGATTTCTCAGGGAATGCTTTCTTT.

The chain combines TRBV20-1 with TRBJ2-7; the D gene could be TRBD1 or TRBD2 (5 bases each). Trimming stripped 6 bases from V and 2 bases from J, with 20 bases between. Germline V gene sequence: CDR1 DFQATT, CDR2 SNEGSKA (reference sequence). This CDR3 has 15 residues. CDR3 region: CSAYFSGTGTYEQYF. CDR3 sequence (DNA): TGCAGTGCCTACTTTTCCGGGACGGGTACCTACGAGCAGTACTTC.

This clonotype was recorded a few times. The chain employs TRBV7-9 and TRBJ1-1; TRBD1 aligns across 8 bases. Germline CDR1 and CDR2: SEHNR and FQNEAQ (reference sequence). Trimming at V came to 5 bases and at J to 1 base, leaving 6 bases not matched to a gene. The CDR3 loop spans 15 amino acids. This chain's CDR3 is CASSPGQGENTEAFF. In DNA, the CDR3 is TGTGCCAGCAGCCCCGGACAGGGAGAGAACACTGAAGCTTTCTTT.

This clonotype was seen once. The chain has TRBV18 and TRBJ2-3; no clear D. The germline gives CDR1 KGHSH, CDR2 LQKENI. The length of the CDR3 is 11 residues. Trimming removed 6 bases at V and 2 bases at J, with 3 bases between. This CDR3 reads CASSITDTQYF. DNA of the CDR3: TGTGCCAGCTCTATCACAGATACGCAGTATTTT.

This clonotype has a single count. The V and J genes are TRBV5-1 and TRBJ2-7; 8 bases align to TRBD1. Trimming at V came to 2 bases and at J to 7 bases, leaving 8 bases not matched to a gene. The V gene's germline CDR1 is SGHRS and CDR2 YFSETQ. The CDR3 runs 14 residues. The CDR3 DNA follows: TGCGCCAGCAGCTTCGGACAGGGTTCGGGAGAGCAGTACTTC. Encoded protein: CASSFGQGSGEQYF.

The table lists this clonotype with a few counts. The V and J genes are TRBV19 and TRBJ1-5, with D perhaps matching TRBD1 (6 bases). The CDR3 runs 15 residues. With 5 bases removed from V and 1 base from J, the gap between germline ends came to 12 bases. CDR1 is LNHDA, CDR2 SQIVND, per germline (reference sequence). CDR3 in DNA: TGTGCCAGTAGTCCTACAGGGAGAAGCAATCAGCCCCAGCATTTT. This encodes CASSPTGRSNQPQHF.

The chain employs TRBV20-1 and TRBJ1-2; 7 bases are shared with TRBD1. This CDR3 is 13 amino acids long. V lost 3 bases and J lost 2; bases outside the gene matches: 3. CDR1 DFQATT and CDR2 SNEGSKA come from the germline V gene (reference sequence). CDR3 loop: CSASQDRNYGYTF. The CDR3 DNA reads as TGCAGTGCTAGCCAGGACAGGAACTATGGCTACACCTTC.

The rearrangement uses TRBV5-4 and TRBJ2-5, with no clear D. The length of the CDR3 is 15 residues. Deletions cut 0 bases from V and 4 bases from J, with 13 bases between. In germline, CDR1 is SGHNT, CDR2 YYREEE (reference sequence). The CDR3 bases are TGTGCCAGCAGCTTGGACGGTTTAGCTGGAGAGACCCAGTACTTC. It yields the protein CASSLDGLAGETQYF.

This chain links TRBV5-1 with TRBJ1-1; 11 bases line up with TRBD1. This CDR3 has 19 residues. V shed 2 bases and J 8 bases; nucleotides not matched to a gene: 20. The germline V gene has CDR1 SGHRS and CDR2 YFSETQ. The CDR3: CASSFYLGGTGGRKSEAFF. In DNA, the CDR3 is TGCGCCAGCAGCTTTTATCTCGGTGGGACAGGGGGTCGTAAGTCGGAAGCTTTCTTT.

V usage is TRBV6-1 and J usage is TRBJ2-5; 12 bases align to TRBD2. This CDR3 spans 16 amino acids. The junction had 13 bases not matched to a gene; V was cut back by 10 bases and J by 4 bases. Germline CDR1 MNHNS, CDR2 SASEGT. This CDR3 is CATRTSGANSGETQYF. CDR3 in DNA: TGTGCCACCCGGACTAGCGGGGCCAACTCGGGAGAGACCCAGTACTTC.